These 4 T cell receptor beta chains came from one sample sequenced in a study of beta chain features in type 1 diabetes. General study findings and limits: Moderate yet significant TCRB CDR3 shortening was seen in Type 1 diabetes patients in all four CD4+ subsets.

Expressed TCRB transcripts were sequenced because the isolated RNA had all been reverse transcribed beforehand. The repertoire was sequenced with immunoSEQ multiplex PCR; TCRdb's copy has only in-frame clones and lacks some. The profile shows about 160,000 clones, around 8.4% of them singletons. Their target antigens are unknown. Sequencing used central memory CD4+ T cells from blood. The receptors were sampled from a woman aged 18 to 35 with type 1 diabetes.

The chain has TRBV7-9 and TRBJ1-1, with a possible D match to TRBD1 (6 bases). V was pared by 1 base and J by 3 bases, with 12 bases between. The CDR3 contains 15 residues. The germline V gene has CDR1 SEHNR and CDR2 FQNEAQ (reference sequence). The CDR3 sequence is CASSLGGGRDTEAFF. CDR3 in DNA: TGTGCCAGCAGCTTAGGTGGGGGCCGGGACACTGAAGCTTTCTTT.

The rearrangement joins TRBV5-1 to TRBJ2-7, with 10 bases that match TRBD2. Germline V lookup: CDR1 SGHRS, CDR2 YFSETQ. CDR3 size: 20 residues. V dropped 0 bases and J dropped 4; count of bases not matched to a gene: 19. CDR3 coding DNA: TGCGCCAGCAGCTTGGCCGCCGCAGGGCCCGGACTAGCGGCTTCGTACGAGCAGTACTTC. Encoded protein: CASSLAAAGPGLAASYEQYF. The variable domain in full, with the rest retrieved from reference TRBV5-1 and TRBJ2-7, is KAGVTQTPRYLIKTRGQQVTLSCSPISGHRSVSWYQQTPGQGLQFLFEYFSETQRNKGNFPGRFSGRQFSNSRSEMNVSTLELGDSALYLCASSLAAAGPGLAASYEQYFGPGTRLTVT.

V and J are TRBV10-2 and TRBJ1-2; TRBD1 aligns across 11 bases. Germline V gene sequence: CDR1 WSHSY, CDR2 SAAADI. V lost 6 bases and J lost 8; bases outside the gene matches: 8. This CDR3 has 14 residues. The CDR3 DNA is TGCGCCAGCAGCCGCGGACAGGGGGCAGGGGGCTACACCTTC. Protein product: CASSRGQGAGGYTF.

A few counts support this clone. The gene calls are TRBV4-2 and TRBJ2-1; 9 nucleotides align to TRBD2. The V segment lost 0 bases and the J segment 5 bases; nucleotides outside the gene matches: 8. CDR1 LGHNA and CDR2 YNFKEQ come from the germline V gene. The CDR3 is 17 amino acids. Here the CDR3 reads CASSQEGGGRGDNEQFF. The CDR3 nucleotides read TGTGCCAGCAGCCAAGAGGGTGGCGGGAGGGGGGACAATGAGCAGTTCTTC.